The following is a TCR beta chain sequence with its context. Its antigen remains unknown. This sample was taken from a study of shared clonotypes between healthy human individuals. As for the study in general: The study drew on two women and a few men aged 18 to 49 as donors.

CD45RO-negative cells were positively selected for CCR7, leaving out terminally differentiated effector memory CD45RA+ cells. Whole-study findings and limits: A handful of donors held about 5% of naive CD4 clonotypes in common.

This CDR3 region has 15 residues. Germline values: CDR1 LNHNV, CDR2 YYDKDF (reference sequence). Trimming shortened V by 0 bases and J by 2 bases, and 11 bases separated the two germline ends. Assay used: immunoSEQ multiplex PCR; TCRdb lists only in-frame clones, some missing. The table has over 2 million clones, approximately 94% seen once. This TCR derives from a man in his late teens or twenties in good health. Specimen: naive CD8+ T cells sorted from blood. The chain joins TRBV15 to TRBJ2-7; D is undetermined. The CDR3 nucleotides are TGTGCCACCAGCAGAGAAAGGTCAGGCACCTACGAGCAGTACTTC. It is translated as CATSRERSGTYEQYF.